The next 14 T cell receptor beta chains were all read from a single sample in a study of CD8+ T cells in alopecia areata. Stated treatment: oral pan-JAK inhibitor, 5-10 mg twice daily. TCR sequencing used cDNA made by reverse transcription of extracted RNA. Some clones are missing from TCRdb's copy, which holds only in-frame ones; the method was immunoSEQ multiplex PCR. Here the sample spans approximately 210,000 clones, 50% to 60% being singletons. Specimen: CD4+ T cells sorted from blood, collected at week 4, from a patient treated with tofacitinib. These TCRs come from a human donor with alopecia areata.

The V and J genes are TRBV6-5 and TRBJ1-1, with D possibly being TRBD1 (5 bases). Germline CDR1 MNHEY, CDR2 SVGAGI. The ends were cut back, 11 bases at V and 3 bases at J, with 16 bases in the middle. The CDR3 spans 13 residues. The CDR3 loop reads CASYTGGYTEAFF. In DNA, the CDR3 is TGTGCCTCTTACACAGGAGGATACACTGAAGCTTTCTTT.

This clone has a single count. V and J are TRBV27 and TRBJ2-5; 8 bases map to TRBD1. The CDR3 sequence is 16 residues long. Germline V gives CDR1 MNHEY, CDR2 SMNVEV (reference sequence). The V segment lost 2 bases and the J segment 3 bases; nucleotides outside the gene matches: 8. The CDR3 loop is CASSLDPWTGKETQYF. In DNA form, the CDR3 reads TGTGCCAGCAGTTTAGACCCCTGGACAGGGAAAGAGACCCAGTACTTC.

This clone was observed a handful of times. V gene TRBV30 combines with J gene TRBJ2-3; possible D gene TRBD2, 6 bases. The CDR3 is made up of 17 amino acids. V dropped 2 bases and J dropped 4 bases, with 22 bases sitting between them. Germline CDR1 GTSNPN, CDR2 SVGIG (reference sequence). CDR3 loop: CAWSPPLRRAPPDTQYF. The DNA of the CDR3 is TGTGCCTGGAGTCCCCCTTTGCGGAGGGCCCCTCCAGATACGCAGTATTTT.

This chain links TRBV7-2 with TRBJ2-1; 7 positions agree with TRBD1. Germline V gives CDR1 SGHTA, CDR2 FQGNSA. The CDR3 covers 14 residues. V dropped 5 bases and J dropped 4; count of bases not matched to a gene: 5. The CDR3 here is CASSKPGQYNEQFF. In DNA form, the CDR3 reads TGTGCCAGCAGCAAACCGGGACAGTACAATGAGCAGTTCTTC.

CDR3 sequence: CAYNRGVHTEAFF. The CDR3 DNA follows: TGTGCCTACAATCGCGGAGTCCACACTGAAGCTTTCTTT. V gene TRBV30 combines with J gene TRBJ1-1; D uncertain. The CDR3 consists of 13 residues. V was clipped by 7 bases and J by 3 bases, with 15 bases between them. Per germline, CDR1 GTSNPN and CDR2 SVGIG (reference sequence).

This clone was observed a few times. The genes are TRBV29-1 and TRBJ2-7; tentative D call: TRBD1 (5 bases). Deletions cut 4 bases from V and 3 bases from J, with 22 bases between. Germline-derived CDR1 and CDR2 are SQVTM and ANQGSEA. The CDR3 has 16 amino acids. Here the CDR3 reads CSVAGLGRVELYEQYF. DNA of the CDR3: TGCAGCGTTGCCGGGCTGGGCAGGGTAGAACTCTACGAGCAGTACTTC.

The rearrangement links TRBV5-4 to TRBJ2-3, with D possibly TRBD2 on 5 matching bases. Trimming pared 9 bases from V and 0 bases from J, leaving 14 bases between. The length of the CDR3 is 14 residues. Germline CDR1 and CDR2: SGHNT and YYREEE (reference sequence). The CDR3 DNA is TGTGCCACCCGTGAGGGCCCTAGCACAGATACGCAGTATTTT. Translating gives CATREGPSTDTQYF.

The chain carries TRBV29-1 and TRBJ2-5, with D unresolved. The germline V gene has CDR1 SQVTM and CDR2 ANQGSEA. There are 12 residues in the CDR3. The germline V and J ends were trimmed by 3 bases and 4 bases, with 9 bases remaining between them. CDR3 sequence: CSVEVLGETQYF. In nucleotides, the CDR3 is TGCAGCGTTGAGGTCCTAGGAGAGACCCAGTACTTC.

The chain carries TRBV5-6 and TRBJ1-2; D might be TRBD1 (5 bases). The V end was cut by 4 bases, the J end by 8 bases, with 21 bases between. This CDR3 has 15 residues. Germline loops: CDR1 SGHDT, CDR2 YYEEEE. CDR3 residues: CASSPGGSGRVGYTF. The CDR3 coding sequence is TGTGCCAGCAGCCCGGGAGGATCGGGGCGGGTAGGCTACACCTTC.

This clone appeared a single time. The chain combines TRBV7-2 with TRBJ2-3; 11 bases fit TRBD1. This CDR3 spans 17 amino acids. Trimming took 6 bases from V and 3 from J; bases not matched to a gene: 11. The germline V gene has CDR1 SGHTA and CDR2 FQGNSA. The CDR3 DNA sequence: TGTGCCAGCAGTGATCTTGGACAGGGGGCGATAACAGATACGCAGTATTTT. This encodes CASSDLGQGAITDTQYF.

In this sample, this clone turned up a few times. The chain links TRBV7-9 to TRBJ1-4; weak D call: TRBD1 (5 bases). CDR3 length equals 13 residues. V lost 7 bases and J lost 13, with 19 bases in between. Germline lookup yields CDR1 SEHNR and CDR2 FQNEAQ (reference sequence). The CDR3 region is CASTESGTGGLFF. For the CDR3, the DNA is TGTGCCAGCACCGAATCGGGGACCGGGGGACTGTTTTTT.

The chain employs TRBV29-1 and TRBJ2-1, with 9 bases aligning to TRBD1. Unmatched junction bases numbered 5, after V lost 4 bases and J lost 7 bases. CDR1 and CDR2 (germline): SQVTM, ANQGSEA. CDR3 length: 13 residues. In DNA, the CDR3 is TGCAGCGTTGGGGGACAGGGCGGGAATGAGCAGTTCTTC. This codes for CSVGGQGGNEQFF.

CDR3 protein: CASSLARGAGYGYTF. The CDR3 DNA sequence: TGTGCCAGCAGCTTGGCCAGGGGCGCTGGCTATGGCTACACCTTC. This sequence joins TRBV5-8 and TRBJ1-2, with D tentatively TRBD1 (6 bases). CDR1 SGHTS and CDR2 YDEGEE come from the germline V gene. The CDR3 totals 15 residues. Trimming left V 0 bases short and J 4 bases short, with 13 bases between.

CDR3 coding DNA: TGTGCCAGCAGCGAGGGACACCAGACTGGAAACACCATATATTTT. This translates into CASSEGHQTGNTIYF. The chain couples TRBV9 to TRBJ1-3; D possibly corresponds to TRBD1 (6 bases). The CDR3 is made up of 15 amino acids. Germline CDR1 SGDLS, CDR2 YYNGEE. Between the trimmed V and J ends, which lost 3 bases and 2 bases, there was a span of 12 bases.